In this sample, the clone carrying this T cell receptor beta chain turned up a few times. The CDR3 runs to 13 residues. CDR1 is SGHTA, CDR2 FQGNSA, per germline. Trimming shortened V by 4 bases and J by 10 bases, and 11 bases separated the two germline ends. The iRepertoire nested amplicon-rescue multiplex PCR amplified TCR alpha and beta CDR3s from RNA. In TCRdb, the multiplex PCR reads were re-called with MiXCR into one record per CDR3 protein. There are 300,000 to 450,000 distinct CDR3 sequences in the sample; 41% occur only once, and approximately 12% lies in the top ten. The data belong to a study of glioma-infiltrating T cells.

The source material was glioma tissue, nonneoplastic brain tissue, or PBMCs (not recorded which). This clonotype originated in a human donor with low-grade glioma or glioblastoma, undergoing nonglioma brain surgery, or in good health (not recorded which). J is TRBJ1-6 and V is TRBV7-2; no definite D call. The DNA for the CDR3 is TGTGCCAGCAGCTCAAACTCAAGATCACCCCTCCACTTT. The encoded protein is CASSSNSRSPLHF.